This TCR beta chain was profiled in a study of shared T cell receptors in the human thymus. This CDR3 is built from 15 residues. The ends were cut back, 3 bases at V and 7 bases at J, with 18 bases in the middle. Germline CDR1 is MNHNS and CDR2 is SASEGT. This table comes from immunoSEQ multiplex PCR, and its TCRdb copy is limited to in-frame clones, with some not included. The sample has 540,000 or so clones; 70% to 80% are singletons. The sample was also reused in another study, on human thymus T cells. This second report adds: Thymus tissue was removed during corrective cardiac surgery. The authors found apparently biased V and J gene usage in thymic and blood repertoires. Related reports documented highly overlapping thymic repertoires among unrelated individuals.

The source is a boy under three years old with a congenital heart defect. The gene calls are TRBV6-1 and TRBJ1-2, with D possibly being TRBD1 (6 bases). Sequenced material: thymocytes. The CDR3 region is CASSDSQGERSGYTF. CDR3 coding DNA: TGTGCCAGCAGTGACTCACAGGGAGAGAGATCTGGCTACACCTTC.